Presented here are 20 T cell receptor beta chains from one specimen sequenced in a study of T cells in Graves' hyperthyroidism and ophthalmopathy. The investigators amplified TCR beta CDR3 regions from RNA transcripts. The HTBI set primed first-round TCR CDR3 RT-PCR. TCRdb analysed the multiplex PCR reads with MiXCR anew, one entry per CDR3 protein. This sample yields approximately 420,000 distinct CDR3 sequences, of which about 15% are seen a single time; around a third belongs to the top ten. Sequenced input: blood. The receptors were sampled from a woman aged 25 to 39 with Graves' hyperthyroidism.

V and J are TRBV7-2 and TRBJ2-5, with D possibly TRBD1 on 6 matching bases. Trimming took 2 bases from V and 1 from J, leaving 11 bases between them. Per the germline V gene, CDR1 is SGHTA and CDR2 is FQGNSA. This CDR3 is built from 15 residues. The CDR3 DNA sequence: TGTGCCAGCAGCTTATCAGGGGTTATCCAAGAGACCCAGTACTTC. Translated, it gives CASSLSGVIQETQYF.

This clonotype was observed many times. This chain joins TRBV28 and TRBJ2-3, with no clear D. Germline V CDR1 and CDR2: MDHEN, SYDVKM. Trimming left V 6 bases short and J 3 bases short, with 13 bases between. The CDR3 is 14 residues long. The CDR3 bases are TGTGCCAGCAGCAAAGGGTTCGGAACAGATACGCAGTATTTT. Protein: CASSKGFGTDTQYF.

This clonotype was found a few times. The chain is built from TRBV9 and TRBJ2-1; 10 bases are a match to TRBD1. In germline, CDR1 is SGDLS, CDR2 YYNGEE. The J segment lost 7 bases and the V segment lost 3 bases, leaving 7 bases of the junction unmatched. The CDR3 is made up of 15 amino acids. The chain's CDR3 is CASSARTGGGNEQFF. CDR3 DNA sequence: TGTGCCAGCAGCGCACGGACAGGGGGAGGAAATGAGCAGTTCTTC.

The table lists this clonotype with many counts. This chain's CDR3 is CASSSGTSVPYEQYF. Here the CDR3 DNA reads TGTGCCAGCAGTTCCGGGACTAGCGTTCCCTACGAGCAGTACTTC. The rearrangement uses TRBV6-1 and TRBJ2-7, with 10 nucleotides matching TRBD2. The length of the CDR3 is 15 residues. Germline CDR1 is MNHNS and CDR2 is SASEGT. V lost 5 bases to trimming and J lost 2 bases; unmatched junction nucleotides: 6.

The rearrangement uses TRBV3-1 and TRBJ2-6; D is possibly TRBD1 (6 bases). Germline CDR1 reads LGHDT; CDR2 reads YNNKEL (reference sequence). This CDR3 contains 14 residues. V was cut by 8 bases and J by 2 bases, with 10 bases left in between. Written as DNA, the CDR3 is TGTGCCAGCCAGACAGGTGCTGGGGCCAACGTCCTGACTTTC. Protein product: CASQTGAGANVLTF. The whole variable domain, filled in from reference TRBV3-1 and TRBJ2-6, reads DTAVSQTPKYLVTQMGNDKSIKCEQNLGHDTMYWYKQDSKKFLKIMFSYNNKELIINETVPNRFSPKSPDKAHLNLHINSLELGDSAVYFCASQTGAGANVLTFGAGSRLTVL.

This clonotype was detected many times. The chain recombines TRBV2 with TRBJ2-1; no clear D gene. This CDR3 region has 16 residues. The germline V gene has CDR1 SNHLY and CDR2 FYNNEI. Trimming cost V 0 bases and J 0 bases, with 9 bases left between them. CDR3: CASSEARRSSYNEQFF. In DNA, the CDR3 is TGTGCCAGCAGTGAAGCGCGGCGGAGCTCCTACAATGAGCAGTTCTTC. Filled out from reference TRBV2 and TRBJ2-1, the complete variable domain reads EPEVTQTPSHQVTQMGQEVILRCVPISNHLYFYWYRQILGQKVEFLVSFYNNEISEKSEIFDDQFSVERPDGSNFTLKIRSTKLEDSAMYFCASSEARRSSYNEQFFGPGTRLTVL.

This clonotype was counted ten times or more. CDR3 bases: TGCAGTGCTAACCCCATACCCGGGGAGCTGTTTTTT. It translates to CSANPIPGELFF. The rearrangement joins TRBV20-1 to TRBJ2-2; D uncertain. Trimming shortened V by 4 bases and J by 6 bases, and 9 bases separated the two germline ends. The germline V gene has CDR1 DFQATT and CDR2 SNEGSKA (reference sequence). The CDR3 sequence is 12 residues long.

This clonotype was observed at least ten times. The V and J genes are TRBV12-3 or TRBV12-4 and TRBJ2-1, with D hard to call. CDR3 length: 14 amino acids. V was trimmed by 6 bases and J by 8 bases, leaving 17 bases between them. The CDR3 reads CASSPDFSSYEQFF. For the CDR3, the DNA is TGTGCCAGCAGCCCCGATTTTAGTTCCTATGAGCAGTTCTTC.

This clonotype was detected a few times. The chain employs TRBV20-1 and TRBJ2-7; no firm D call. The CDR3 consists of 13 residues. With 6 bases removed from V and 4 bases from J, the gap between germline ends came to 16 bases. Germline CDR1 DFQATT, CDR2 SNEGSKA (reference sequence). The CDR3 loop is CSAARTDWYEQYF. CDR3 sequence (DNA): TGCAGTGCAGCCAGGACGGATTGGTACGAGCAGTACTTC.

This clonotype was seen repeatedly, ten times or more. CDR3 sequence (DNA): TGTGCCAGCAGCGGTCTGGGGGGCGCGGGACAAACTGAAGCTTTCTTT. Its translation is CASSGLGGAGQTEAFF. The chain couples TRBV5-8 to TRBJ1-1; D perhaps matches TRBD1 (6 bases). V gave up 4 bases and J gave up 5 bases, with 21 bases separating them. The V gene's germline CDR1 is SGHTS and CDR2 YDEGEE. The CDR3 covers 16 residues.

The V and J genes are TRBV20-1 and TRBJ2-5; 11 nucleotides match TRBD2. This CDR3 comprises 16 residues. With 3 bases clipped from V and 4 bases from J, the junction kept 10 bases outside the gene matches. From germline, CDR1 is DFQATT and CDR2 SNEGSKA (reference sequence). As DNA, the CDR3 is TGCAGTGCTAGTAGGCTAGCGGGAGGAACCAGAGAGACCCAGTACTTC. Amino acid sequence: CSASRLAGGTRETQYF.

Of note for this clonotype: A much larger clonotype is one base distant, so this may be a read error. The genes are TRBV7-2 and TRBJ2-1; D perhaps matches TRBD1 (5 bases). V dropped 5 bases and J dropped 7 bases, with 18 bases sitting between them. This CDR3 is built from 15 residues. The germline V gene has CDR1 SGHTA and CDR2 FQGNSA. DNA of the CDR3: TGTGCCAGCAGCCCCCGCCCGGCAGGGTCGAATGAGCAGTTCTTC. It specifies CASSPRPAGSNEQFF.

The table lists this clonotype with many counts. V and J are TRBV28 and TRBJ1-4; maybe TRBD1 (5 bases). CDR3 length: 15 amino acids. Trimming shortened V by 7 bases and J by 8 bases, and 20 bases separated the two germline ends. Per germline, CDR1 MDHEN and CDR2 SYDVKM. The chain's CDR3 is CASKLEGFLREKLFF. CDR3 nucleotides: TGTGCCAGCAAGCTCGAGGGGTTCTTGAGGGAAAAACTGTTTTTT.

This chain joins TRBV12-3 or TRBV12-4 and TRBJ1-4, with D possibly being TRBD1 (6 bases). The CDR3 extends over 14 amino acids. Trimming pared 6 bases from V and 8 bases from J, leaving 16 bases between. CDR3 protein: CASSPSQGLEKLFF. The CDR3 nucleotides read TGTGCCAGCAGCCCCTCACAGGGACTCGAAAAACTGTTTTTT.

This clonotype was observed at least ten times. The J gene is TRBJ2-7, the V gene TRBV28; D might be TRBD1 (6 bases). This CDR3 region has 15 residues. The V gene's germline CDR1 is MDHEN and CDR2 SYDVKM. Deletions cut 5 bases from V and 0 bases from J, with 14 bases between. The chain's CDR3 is CASSPHTGSSYEQYF. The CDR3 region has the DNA TGTGCCAGCAGTCCTCATACAGGGAGCTCCTACGAGCAGTACTTC.

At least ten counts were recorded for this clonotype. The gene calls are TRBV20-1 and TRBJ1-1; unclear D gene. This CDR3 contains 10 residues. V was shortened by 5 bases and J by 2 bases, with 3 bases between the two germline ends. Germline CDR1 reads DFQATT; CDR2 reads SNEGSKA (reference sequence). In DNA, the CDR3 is TGCAGTGCTCCTAACACTGAAGCTTTCTTT. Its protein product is CSAPNTEAFF.

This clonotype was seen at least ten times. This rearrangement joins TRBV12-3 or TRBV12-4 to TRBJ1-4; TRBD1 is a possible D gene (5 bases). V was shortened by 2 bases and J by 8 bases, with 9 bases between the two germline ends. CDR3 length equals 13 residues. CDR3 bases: TGTGCCAGCAGTTTACACGAGGGGGAAAAACTGTTTTTT. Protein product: CASSLHEGEKLFF.

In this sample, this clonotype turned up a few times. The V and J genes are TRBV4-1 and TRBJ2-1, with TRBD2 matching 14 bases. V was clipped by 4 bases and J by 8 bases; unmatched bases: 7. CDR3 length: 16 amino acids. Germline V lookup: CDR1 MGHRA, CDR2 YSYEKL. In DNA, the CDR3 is TGCGCCAGCAGCCGCCCGACTAGCGGGAGGGTAGATGAGCAGTTCTTC. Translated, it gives CASSRPTSGRVDEQFF.

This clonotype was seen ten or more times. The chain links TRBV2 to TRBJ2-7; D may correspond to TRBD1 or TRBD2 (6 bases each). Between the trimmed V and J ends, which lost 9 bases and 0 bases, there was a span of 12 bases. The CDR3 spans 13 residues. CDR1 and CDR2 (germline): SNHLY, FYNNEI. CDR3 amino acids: CASRGGSSYEQYF. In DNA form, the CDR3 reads TGTGCCAGTCGAGGGGGGAGCTCCTACGAGCAGTACTTC. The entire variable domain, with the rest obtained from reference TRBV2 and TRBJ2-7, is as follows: EPEVTQTPSHQVTQMGQEVILRCVPISNHLYFYWYRQILGQKVEFLVSFYNNEISEKSEIFDDQFSVERPDGSNFTLKIRSTKLEDSAMYFCASRGGSSYEQYFGPGTRLTVT.

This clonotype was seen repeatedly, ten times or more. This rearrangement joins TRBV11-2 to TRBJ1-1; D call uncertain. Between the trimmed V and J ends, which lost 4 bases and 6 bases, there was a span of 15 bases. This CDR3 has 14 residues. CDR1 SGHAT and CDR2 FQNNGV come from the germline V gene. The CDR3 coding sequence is TGTGCCAGCAGCTATGGTAGTGCAAACTCTGAAGCTTTCTTT. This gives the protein CASSYGSANSEAFF. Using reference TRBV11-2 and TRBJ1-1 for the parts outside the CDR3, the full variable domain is EAGVAQSPRYKIIEKRQSVAFWCNPISGHATLYWYQQILGQGPKLLIQFQNNGVVDDSQLPKDRFSAERLKGVDSTLKIQPAKLEDSAVYLCASSYGSANSEAFFGQGTRLTVV.